This TCR beta chain came from a study of shared clonotypes between healthy human individuals. Donors comprised only Caucasian adults living in Nashville, Tennessee. Method: immunoSEQ multiplex PCR; TCRdb's copy keeps in-frame clones and lacks some. Here the sample spans around 2.3 million clones, approximately 96% being singletons. Overall study findings and caveats: The study drew on few donors, limiting represented genetic and exposure-history diversity.

For this clone: Antigen: not known.

The CDR3 loop spans 14 amino acids. V was trimmed by 2 bases and J by 3 bases, leaving 9 bases between them. Germline V gene lookup returns CDR1 SGHRS and CDR2 YFSETQ. The TCR comes from a man aged 18-30 years in good health. The rearrangement uses TRBV5-1 and TRBJ2-1, with a weak D call TRBD1 (6 bases). The sequenced sample was naive CD4+ T cells sorted from blood. This sample's subset: CD45RA+ positively selected. Here the CDR3 DNA reads TGCGCCAGCAGCTTTGGACAGCACTACAATGAGCAGTTCTTC. It translates to CASSFGQHYNEQFF.